This T cell receptor (beta chain) was documented in a study of spatial heterogeneity in lung cancer. Time point defined: sample taken at primary tumor resection. Unsorted samples of tumor, nontumor lung or frozen PBMC had their whole RNA sequenced. Germline V gene lookup returns CDR1 DFQATT and CDR2 SNEGSKA (reference sequence). Unmatched junction bases numbered 12, after V lost 3 bases and J lost 6 bases. The CDR3 covers 16 residues. A single record per CDR3 protein comes from TCRdb applying MiXCR to the 5' RACE reads. Counted here are some 23,000 distinct CDR3 sequences, 6.5% to 8% occurring once; the ten biggest clones make up roughly an eighth.

This chain uses TRBV20-1 with TRBJ1-4; 8 bases match TRBD1. This sequence was found in a male donor with early-stage non-small cell lung cancer. Here the sequenced sample was PBMCs, taken at surgery. The CDR3 coding sequence is TGCAGTGCTAGGAGGACAGGGCCATCGAAGGATGAAAAACTGTTTTTT. The encoded protein is CSARRTGPSKDEKLFF.